This T cell receptor (beta chain) emerged from a study of blood T cell repertoires in COVID-19. Study summary: The United States, Italy and Spain were the sources of the acute and convalescent COVID-19 samples. The cDNA or gDNA used as material had been derived from T cells, B-cell-depleted T cells, or PBMCs.

Trimming removed 3 bases at V and 3 bases at J, with 15 bases between. CDR3 length: 15 amino acids. Germline CDR1 MNHEY, CDR2 SVGAGI. Generated by immunoSEQ multiplex PCR, the TCRdb table keeps only in-frame clones and is missing some. This sample has roughly 250,000 clones, with about 90% found just once. This clone was recorded a few times. The participants were between about 18 and 95 years old and came from about two dozen US areas. Cohort assignment relied on participant-reported clinical history. The clonotype originates from a woman aged 25 to 39 with acute COVID-19. Sequenced input: PBMCs or T cells enriched from blood (not recorded which). J is TRBJ2-7 and V is TRBV6-5; D may be TRBD1 (6 bases). The CDR3 DNA sequence: TGTGCCAGCAGTTATTCCCCCGGACAGAGCTACGAGCAGTACTTC. Translating gives CASSYSPGQSYEQYF.